The 23 T cell receptor beta chains below come from one sample, sequenced in a study of blood T cell repertoires in COVID-19. This table comes from immunoSEQ multiplex PCR, and its TCRdb copy is limited to in-frame clones, with some not included. The table lists about 280,000 clones, about nine tenths of them singletons, with around 10% in the top ten. Sequenced input: peripheral blood. Receptors were obtained from a young woman with COVID-19, enrolled during active disease.

This chain connects TRBV5-1 to TRBJ2-1; TRBD1 agrees at 9 bases. From germline, CDR1 is SGHRS and CDR2 YFSETQ. The CDR3 runs 14 residues. V lost 7 bases, J lost 8 bases, and 10 bases stayed unmatched. The CDR3 sequence is CASFTGQGFDEQFF. The CDR3, as DNA: TGCGCCAGCTTCACCGGACAGGGGTTCGATGAGCAGTTCTTC.

J is TRBJ1-3 and V is TRBV23-1, with D unresolved. TRBV23-1 is noted as an ORF with a role that remains uncertain. This CDR3 is 17 amino acids long. Trimming removed 0 bases from V and 0 bases from J, with 12 bases in between. The CDR3 DNA sequence: TGCGCCAGCAGTCAATCGGGAGGGCCTAGCTCTGGAAACACCATATATTTT. Translated: CASSQSGGPSSGNTIYF.

Only one count was recorded for this clone. The genes are TRBV2 and TRBJ2-1, with 8 bases that match TRBD1. The CDR3 length is 16 residues. Germline trimming cut 0 bases from V and 2 bases from J; bases unmatched to any gene: 3. Germline V lookup: CDR1 SNHLY, CDR2 FYNNEI. CDR3 DNA: TGTGCCAGCAGTGAAGCCAGGGGGCGTACCTACAATGAGCAGTTCTTC. Encoded protein: CASSEARGRTYNEQFF.

The chain couples TRBV2 to TRBJ1-2; TRBD1 is a possible D gene (5 bases). The germline V gene encodes CDR1 SNHLY and CDR2 FYNNEI. V lost 11 bases and J 2 bases, leaving 18 bases between the germline ends. The CDR3 length is 14 residues. In DNA, the CDR3 is TGTGCCCGCCAACAGGCAAATCTCAACTATGGCTACACCTTC. This encodes CARQQANLNYGYTF.

The count of this clone is one. This chain joins TRBV27 and TRBJ1-4; 11 bases agree with TRBD1. The CDR3 is 16 residues long. J lost 4 bases, V lost 5 bases, and 6 bases had no gene match. Germline CDR1 is MNHEY and CDR2 is SMNVEV (reference sequence). The CDR3 bases are TGTGCCAGCAGTCCTCGGGACAGGGGGTTTAATGAAAAACTGTTTTTT. This gives the protein CASSPRDRGFNEKLFF.

This rearrangement joins TRBV5-6 to TRBJ2-3; no reliable D call. Trimming stripped 4 bases from V and 0 bases from J, with 9 bases between. The germline gives CDR1 SGHDT, CDR2 YYEEEE. The CDR3 has 14 amino acids. The CDR3 DNA follows: TGTGCCAGCAGCACAAAATATAGCACAGATACGCAGTATTTT. It yields the protein CASSTKYSTDTQYF.

The chain carries TRBV21-1 and TRBJ2-2; the D segment call TRBD1 is taken from the table without a DNA check. TRBV21-1 is tagged as a pseudogene. CDR3 size: 15 residues. CDR3 protein: CARNPRTDNTGELFF. The CDR3 bases are TGTGCCAGAAATCCCCGGACAGACAACACCGGGGAGCTGTTTTTT.

The rearrangement joins TRBV6-2 or TRBV6-3 to TRBJ1-5; the D gene is possibly TRBD1 (5 bases). Looked up from germline, CDR1 is MNHEY and CDR2 is SVGEGT. This CDR3 region has 17 residues. Trimming took off 6 bases at V and 4 bases at J, with 22 bases between the two ends. CDR3 amino acids: CASSLGSGEVWNQPQHF. In nucleotides, the CDR3 is TGTGCCAGCAGCCTCGGGTCGGGGGAGGTATGGAATCAGCCCCAGCATTTT.

The chain recombines TRBV27 with TRBJ2-5, with 8 nucleotides matching TRBD2. The CDR3 has 14 residues. Germline V CDR1 and CDR2: MNHEY, SMNVEV (reference sequence). The J segment lost 5 bases and the V segment lost 6 bases, leaving 8 bases of the junction unmatched. CDR3 nucleotides: TGTGCCAGCAGAAGAGCTAGCGGGCTCGAGACCCAGTACTTC. It codes for CASRRASGLETQYF.

Concerning this clone itself: This specimen includes other DNA sequences encoding the same CDR3. The chain recombines TRBV6-5 with TRBJ1-1, with TRBD1 matching over 10 bases. The CDR3 runs 14 residues. The junction had 3 bases not matched to a gene; V was cut back by 2 bases and J by 6 bases. The germline V gene encodes CDR1 MNHEY and CDR2 SVGAGI. The DNA of the CDR3 is TGTGCCAGCAGTTACACCGGACAGGGGGCTGAAGCTTTCTTT. It is translated as CASSYTGQGAEAFF.

The chain combines TRBV6-5 with TRBJ1-2, with TRBD1 identical over 9 bases. The CDR3 has 15 amino acids. The germline V gene encodes CDR1 MNHEY and CDR2 SVGAGI. J was trimmed by 4 bases and V by 6 bases; bases with no gene match: 9. CDR3 nucleotide sequence: TGTGCCAGCAGCCTCGGACAGGGGTTCATCTATGGCTACACCTTC. This translates into CASSLGQGFIYGYTF.

The chain is built from TRBV9 and TRBJ1-3, with D perhaps TRBD1 (5 bases). Germline loops: CDR1 SGDLS, CDR2 YYNGEE. The CDR3 runs to 13 residues. Deletions cut 3 bases from V and 6 bases from J, with 10 bases between. CDR3 in amino acids: CASSGGIENTIYF. CDR3 in DNA: TGTGCCAGCAGCGGGGGCATCGAAAACACCATATATTTT.

J is TRBJ2-7 and V is TRBV15; tentative D call: TRBD2 (7 bases). The CDR3 sequence is 15 residues long. The germline CDR1 and CDR2 sequences are LNHNV and YYDKDF (reference sequence). V lost 8 bases to trimming and J lost 2 bases, with 19 bases between them. The CDR3 here is CATGGGGGSTYEQYF. CDR3 in DNA: TGTGCCACCGGGGGGGGCGGGGGCAGCACCTACGAGCAGTACTTC.

The chain joins TRBV7-9 to TRBJ1-2, with D unclear. The V and J ends lost 5 bases and 4 bases respectively, with 17 bases between them. The CDR3 totals 15 residues. In germline, CDR1 is SEHNR, CDR2 FQNEAQ (reference sequence). This CDR3 is CASSPPVVVSYGYTF. The CDR3 nucleotides read TGTGCCAGCAGCCCCCCGGTTGTGGTATCCTATGGCTACACCTTC.

V usage is TRBV6-5 and J usage is TRBJ1-5; D not resolved. The V end lost 0 bases, the J end lost 5 bases, and 5 bases lay between the germline ends. From germline, CDR1 is MNHEY and CDR2 SVGAGI. CDR3 size: 13 residues. CDR3 region: CASSYSGDQPQHF. The CDR3 DNA reads TGTGCCAGCAGTTACTCCGGGGATCAGCCCCAGCATTTT.

The rearrangement links TRBV28 to TRBJ2-2, with D possibly matching TRBD2 (6 bases). The germline V and J ends were trimmed by 2 bases and 4 bases, with 11 bases remaining between them. The CDR3 extends over 15 amino acids. CDR1 and CDR2 (germline): MDHEN, SYDVKM. DNA of the CDR3: TGTGCCAGCAGTTTACAGGGACTCGCCACCGGGGAGCTGTTTTTT. It is translated as CASSLQGLATGELFF.

V is TRBV19 and J is TRBJ2-3; D is possibly TRBD2 (6 bases). The V end was cut by 2 bases, the J end by 14 bases, with 20 bases between. The length of the CDR3 is 14 residues. Germline lookup yields CDR1 LNHDA and CDR2 SQIVND (reference sequence). The CDR3 spells CASSISRDSRMGYF. CDR3 nucleotides: TGTGCCAGTAGTATATCCCGGGACTCCAGGATGGGGTATTTT.

This chain uses TRBV2 with TRBJ1-1; 7 nucleotides match TRBD1. Germline V gene lookup returns CDR1 SNHLY and CDR2 FYNNEI. This CDR3 is 15 amino acids long. V dropped 9 bases and J dropped 2; count of bases not matched to a gene: 12. In DNA form, the CDR3 reads TGTGCCAGTCATCCAAACAGGGGCGGAAACACTGAAGCTTTCTTT. This gives the protein CASHPNRGGNTEAFF. The full variable domain, in which reference TRBV2 and TRBJ1-1 provide the parts outside the CDR3, is EPEVTQTPSHQVTQMGQEVILRCVPISNHLYFYWYRQILGQKVEFLVSFYNNEISEKSEIFDDQFSVERPDGSNFTLKIRSTKLEDSAMYFCASHPNRGGNTEAFFGQGTRLTVV.

The J gene is TRBJ2-3, the V gene TRBV5-1; 7 positions agree with TRBD2. From germline, CDR1 is SGHRS and CDR2 YFSETQ. V dropped 1 base and J dropped 2; count of bases not matched to a gene: 4. The CDR3 has 15 amino acids. The DNA of the CDR3 is TGCGCCAGCAGCTTGAAGGGACTAAACACAGATACGCAGTATTTT. Amino acid sequence: CASSLKGLNTDTQYF.

The CDR3 reads CASRARTSGVKETQYF. The CDR3 bases are TGTGCCAGCAGGGCAAGGACTAGCGGTGTCAAAGAGACCCAGTACTTC. V is TRBV7-6 and J is TRBJ2-5; 10 bases align to TRBD2. This CDR3 spans 16 amino acids. Per germline, CDR1 SGHVS and CDR2 FNYEAQ. V was clipped by 6 bases and J by 3 bases; unmatched bases: 10.

V is TRBV11-3 and J is TRBJ2-3; no definite D call. Trimming left V 5 bases short and J 6 bases short, with 12 bases between. The CDR3 length is 13 residues. Looked up from germline, CDR1 is SGHNT and CDR2 is YENEEA. CDR3 protein: CASSPGEEDTQYF. As DNA, the CDR3 is TGTGCCAGCAGCCCCGGCGAGGAGGATACGCAGTATTTT.

The gene calls are TRBV13 and TRBJ2-2; D is unresolved. Trimming removed 2 bases at V and 4 bases at J, with 2 bases between. In germline, CDR1 is PRHDT, CDR2 FYEKMQ (reference sequence). This CDR3 spans 12 amino acids. The CDR3 coding sequence is TGTGCCAGCAGCTTACTCACCGGGGAGCTGTTTTTT. Amino acid sequence: CASSLLTGELFF.

The chain has TRBV14 and TRBJ2-3; possibly TRBD1 for D (5 bases). Germline V CDR1 and CDR2: SGHDN, FVKESK. The ends were cut back, 11 bases at V and 5 bases at J, with 17 bases in the middle. This CDR3 is 13 amino acids long. The CDR3: CACRRQGKDTQYF. The DNA for the CDR3 is TGTGCCTGTCGGCGGCAGGGAAAAGATACGCAGTATTTT. The variable domain in full, with the rest retrieved from reference TRBV14 and TRBJ2-3, is EAGVTQFPSHSVIEKGQTVTLRCDPISGHDNLYWYRRVMGKEIKFLLHFVKESKQDESGMPNNRFLAERTGGTYSTLKVQPAELEDSGVYFCACRRQGKDTQYFGPGTRLTVL.